This T cell receptor (beta chain) was recorded in a study of blood T cell repertoires in COVID-19. Study as a whole: In each case, the material was cDNA or gDNA derived from T cells, B-cell-depleted T cells, or PBMCs.

Here immunoSEQ multiplex PCR was the method, and the copy in TCRdb shows in-frame clones only, minus some. The sample has 150,000 to 200,000 clones; about 82% are singletons. The clonotype comes from a woman younger than 45 who had recovered from COVID-19. The sample taken for sequencing was PBMCs or T cells enriched from blood (not recorded which).

CDR3: CASSLTSSYEQYF. The CDR3 DNA reads TGTGCCAGCTCACTAACGAGCTCCTACGAGCAGTACTTC. This chain uses TRBV18 with TRBJ2-7; D ambiguous. This CDR3 spans 13 amino acids. The germline CDR1 and CDR2 sequences are KGHSH and LQKENI. V lost 4 bases to trimming and J lost 0 bases, with 7 bases between them.